The 4 T cell receptor beta chains below were found in one sample sequenced in a study of T cell responses to AZD1222 COVID-19 vaccine. Assay used: immunoSEQ multiplex PCR; TCRdb lists only in-frame clones, some missing. The sample includes around 160,000 clones, 82% of them seen just once. The material sequenced was peripheral blood, taken on day 0 of MenACWY control vaccination. The origin of the receptors is an adult in good health.

The rearrangement joins TRBV28 to TRBJ1-4; 7 nucleotides match TRBD1. The CDR3 has 19 residues. Germline CDR1 and CDR2: MDHEN and SYDVKM. With 6 bases clipped from V and 3 bases from J, the junction kept 19 bases outside the gene matches. The CDR3 sequence is CASRGVQGSTSAPNEKLFF. CDR3 coding DNA: TGTGCCAGCAGAGGGGTACAGGGGTCAACTTCCGCACCTAATGAAAAACTGTTTTTT.

The genes are TRBV6-4 and TRBJ2-2, with 7 bases that match TRBD1. Looked up from germline, CDR1 is MRHNA and CDR2 is SNTAGT. Losses at the gene ends were 5 bases for V and 5 bases for J; bases not matched to a gene: 5. CDR3 length: 14 residues. The CDR3 is CASSYRGGTGELFF. CDR3 sequence (DNA): TGTGCCAGCAGTTACAGGGGCGGTACCGGGGAGCTGTTTTTT.

The V call is TRBV6-1, the J call TRBJ2-5; TRBD2 might be the D (7 bases). With 1 base removed from V and 4 bases from J, the gap between germline ends came to 16 bases. The CDR3 sequence is 16 residues long. The germline V gene has CDR1 MNHNS and CDR2 SASEGT. In DNA form, the CDR3 reads TGTGCCAGCAGTGAAGGGGGGGGCAGGGGCCCAGAGACCCAGTACTTC. Translated: CASSEGGGRGPETQYF.

The chain recombines TRBV5-4 with TRBJ1-2; D is perhaps TRBD1 (6 bases). Germline values: CDR1 SGHNT, CDR2 YYREEE (reference sequence). Between the trimmed V and J ends, which lost 0 bases and 2 bases, there was a span of 11 bases. CDR3 length: 15 amino acids. CDR3: CASSLAGQRNYGYTF. DNA of the CDR3: TGTGCCAGCAGCTTGGCCGGACAGAGGAACTATGGCTACACCTTC. The full variable domain, in which reference TRBV5-4 and TRBJ1-2 provide the parts outside the CDR3, is ETGVTQSPTHLIKTRGQQVTLRCSSQSGHNTVSWYQQALGQGPQFIFQYYREEENGRGNFPPRFSGLQFPNYSSELNVNALELDDSALYLCASSLAGQRNYGYTFGSGTRLTVV.